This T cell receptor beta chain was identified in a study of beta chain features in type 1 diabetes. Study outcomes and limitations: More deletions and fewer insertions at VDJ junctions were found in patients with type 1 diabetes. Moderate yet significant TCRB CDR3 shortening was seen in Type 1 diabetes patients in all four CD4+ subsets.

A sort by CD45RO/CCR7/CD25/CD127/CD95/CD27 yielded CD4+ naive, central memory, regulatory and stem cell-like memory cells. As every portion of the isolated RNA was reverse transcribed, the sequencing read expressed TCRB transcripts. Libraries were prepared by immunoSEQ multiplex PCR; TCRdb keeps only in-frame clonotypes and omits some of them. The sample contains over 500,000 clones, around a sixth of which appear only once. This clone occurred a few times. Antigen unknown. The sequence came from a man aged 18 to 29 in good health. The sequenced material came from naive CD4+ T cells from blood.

The CDR3 bases are TGTGCCAGCAGCTTAGGCGGGAGGGAGACCCAGTACTTC. This encodes CASSLGGRETQYF. The V gene is TRBV7-3, the J gene TRBJ2-5, with 8 bases fitting TRBD2. The CDR3 length is 13 residues. V dropped 2 bases and J dropped 5; count of bases not matched to a gene: 1. Germline-derived CDR1 and CDR2 are SGHTA and FQGTGA. The full variable domain, in which reference TRBV7-3 and TRBJ2-5 provide the parts outside the CDR3, is GAGVSQTPSNKVTEKGKYVELRCDPISGHTALYWYRQSLGQGPEFLIYFQGTGAADDSGLPNDRFFAVRPEGSVSTLKIQRTERGDSAVYLCASSLGGRETQYFGPGTRLLVL.